The T cell receptor (beta chain) under discussion was sequenced for a study of T-cell reconstitution after alpha-beta-depleted transplantation in children. Using unique molecular identifiers, the investigators prepared the TCRbeta library. MiXCR, applied by TCRdb to the PCR reads, yields one record per CDR3 protein. This sample carries roughly 500,000 distinct CDR3 sequences, 12% of them seen once, and the ten largest clones take less than 6.5%. This clonotype was seen a handful of times. The sample was PBMCs from the stem cell graft donor, taken from the stem cell graft. The clonotype originates from a human donor who donated a stem cell graft to a child with combined immunodeficiency.

CDR3 loop: CATCRTGVVNEQFF. The CDR3 coding sequence is TGTGCCACCTGTCGGACAGGGGTCGTTAATGAGCAGTTCTTC. The V and J genes are TRBV12-3 or TRBV12-4 and TRBJ2-1; 9 bases match TRBD1. The CDR3 extends over 14 amino acids. After removal of 10 bases from V and 7 bases from J, the junction contained 11 bases not matched to a gene.